Below are 21 T cell receptor beta chains sequenced from a single sample in a study of human T cells and chemical hapten exposure. Unfractionated whole blood served as the source for total RNA extraction. One entry per CDR3 protein, called by TCRdb with MiXCR from the 5' RACE reads. The sample yields about 140,000 distinct CDR3 sequences, approximately 4% seen once. The receptor set was obtained from a female donor in good health.

This clonotype appeared many times. This chain uses TRBV5-4 with TRBJ1-2; maybe TRBD1 (6 bases). The V gene lost 4 bases and the J gene lost 0 bases, with 13 bases spanning the gap. This CDR3 is built from 15 residues. From germline, CDR1 is SGHNT and CDR2 YYREEE (reference sequence). This CDR3 is CASSPKQGTNYGYTF. CDR3 nucleotide sequence: TGTGCCAGCAGCCCGAAACAGGGAACTAACTATGGCTACACCTTC.

This clonotype was recorded many times. The rearrangement joins TRBV20-1 to TRBJ1-2; TRBD1 matches at 9 bases. The germline gives CDR1 DFQATT, CDR2 SNEGSKA (reference sequence). Trimming at V came to 6 bases and at J to 4 bases, leaving 9 bases not matched to a gene. The CDR3 extends over 14 amino acids. The CDR3 coding sequence is TGCAGTGCCGAGGACAGGGGTGCGGCCTATGGCTACACCTTC. Translated: CSAEDRGAAYGYTF.

This clonotype was counted at least ten times. The rearrangement joins TRBV6-6 to TRBJ2-5; a weak D match, TRBD2 (7 bases). The ends were cut back, 0 bases at V and 5 bases at J, with 16 bases in the middle. The CDR3 contains 16 residues. Germline values: CDR1 MNHNY, CDR2 SVGAGI (reference sequence). The DNA for the CDR3 is TGTGCCAGCAGTTACTCGACGGGGGGCGGATATGAGACCCAGTACTTC. This sequence encodes CASSYSTGGGYETQYF.

This clonotype has a count of ten or more. The genes are TRBV5-6 and TRBJ2-5, with no clear D. Trimming pared 1 base from V and 2 bases from J, leaving 9 bases between. Germline V gene lookup returns CDR1 SGHDT and CDR2 YYEEEE. CDR3 length equals 14 residues. Written as DNA, the CDR3 is TGTGCCAGCAGCTTGCAGTACAGACAAGAGACCCAGTACTTC. The encoded protein is CASSLQYRQETQYF.

This clonotype has a count of ten or more. The chain recombines TRBV4-3 with TRBJ2-7; 11 positions agree with TRBD2. In germline, CDR1 is LGHNA, CDR2 YSLEER. CDR3 length equals 15 residues. Unmatched junction bases numbered 4, after V lost 1 base and J lost 5 bases. The CDR3 sequence is CASSQVTSGGDEQYF. DNA of the CDR3: TGCGCCAGCAGCCAAGTCACTAGCGGGGGCGACGAGCAGTACTTC.

The sample holds a few counts of this clonotype. A single base separates this from a much larger clone, so it may be a read error. The V and J genes are TRBV3-1 and TRBJ2-3; TRBD2 matches 10 bases. The trim removed 4 bases at V and 4 bases at J, leaving 14 bases unmatched. This CDR3 spans 18 amino acids. Germline V CDR1 and CDR2: LGHDT, YNNKEL (reference sequence). The CDR3 sequence: CASSLTFSGGWSADTQYF. CDR3 sequence (DNA): TGTGCCAGCAGCCTGACGTTTAGCGGGGGGTGGTCTGCAGATACGCAGTATTTT.

This clonotype was observed many times. J is TRBJ2-2 and V is TRBV28; D gene ambiguous. Trimming stripped 6 bases from V and 1 base from J, with 3 bases between. CDR3 size: 12 residues. The germline V gene has CDR1 MDHEN and CDR2 SYDVKM. The CDR3 region has the DNA TGTGCCAGCAGCCGGAACACCGGGGAGCTGTTTTTT. It encodes CASSRNTGELFF. Full variable domain (rest looked up from reference TRBV28 and TRBJ2-2): DVKVTQSSRYLVKRTGEKVFLECVQDMDHENMFWYRQDPGLGLRLIYFSYDVKMKEKGDIPEGYSVSREKKERFSLILESASTNQTSMYLCASSRNTGELFFGEGSRLTVL.

This clonotype appeared many times. The chain couples TRBV6-5 to TRBJ1-5; 10 bases are shared with TRBD1. This CDR3 has 15 amino acids. Germline assignment: CDR1 MNHEY and CDR2 SVGAGI. V dropped 6 bases and J dropped 4; count of bases not matched to a gene: 6. The DNA for the CDR3 is TGTGCCAGCAGCAGGGACAGGGGCTGGAATCAGCCCCAGCATTTT. Its protein is CASSRDRGWNQPQHF.

The chain couples TRBV19 to TRBJ1-5; 12 bases fit TRBD1. With V trimmed by 5 bases and J by 6 bases, 5 bases remained unmatched. The CDR3 contains 15 residues. The germline V gene encodes CDR1 LNHDA and CDR2 SQIVND (reference sequence). The CDR3 bases are TGTGCCAGTAGTTGGGGGACAGGGGGCGGTCAGCCCCAGCATTTT. It codes for CASSWGTGGGQPQHF.

Concerning this clonotype itself: A much larger clone is a single base away; this may be a read error. The chain carries TRBV7-7 and TRBJ2-1; the D call may be TRBD1 or TRBD2 (5 bases each). Germline loops: CDR1 SSHAT, CDR2 FNYEAQ (reference sequence). The CDR3 sequence is 14 residues long. CDR3 protein: CASIQGRGRGEQFF. The DNA for the CDR3 is TGTGCTAGCATCCAAGGTCGGGGAAGGGGTGAGCAGTTCTTC.

This clonotype was found many times. The chain has TRBV20-1 and TRBJ1-4; D unclear. Germline V gene data show CDR1 as DFQATT and CDR2 as SNEGSKA (reference sequence). The CDR3 runs 15 residues. Trimming removed 0 bases at V and 7 bases at J, with 15 bases between. As DNA, the CDR3 is TGCAGTGCTAGAGATCTGGGGAGGGAGGGTGAAAAACTGTTTTTT. It translates to CSARDLGREGEKLFF.

Concerning this clonotype itself: A much larger clone lies a single base off, so this may be a read error. This chain connects TRBV20-1 to TRBJ1-1; no clear D. From germline, CDR1 is DFQATT and CDR2 SNEGSKA (reference sequence). The CDR3 is 14 residues long. The CDR3: CRPDALRKNTEAFF. In nucleotides, the CDR3 is TGCAGACCAGACGCTCTCCGTAAGAACACTGAAGCTTTCTTT.

Ten or more counts support this clonotype. The rearrangement uses TRBV6-6 and TRBJ1-4; D is ambiguous. The CDR3 totals 14 residues. CDR1 is MNHNY and CDR2 is SVGAGI in the germline V gene (reference sequence). V lost 5 bases and J 8 bases, leaving 15 bases between the germline ends. The DNA of the CDR3 is TGTGCCAGCAGTCCCGCCGCGGAACCGGAAAAACTGTTTTTT. It is translated as CASSPAAEPEKLFF.

This clonotype has a count of ten or more. DNA for the CDR3: TGTGCTAGTGGCATTGACAGGGGGGTTGGCAATCAGCCCCAGCATTTT. Encoded protein: CASGIDRGVGNQPQHF. V usage is TRBV12-5 and J usage is TRBJ1-5; 9 nucleotides match TRBD1. Losses at the gene ends were 6 bases for V and 2 bases for J; bases not matched to a gene: 8. Germline V gene data show CDR1 as LGHNT and CDR2 as FRNRAP. The CDR3 consists of 16 residues. The full variable domain, completed using reference TRBV12-5 and TRBJ1-5, is DARVTQTPRHKVTEMGQEVTMRCQPILGHNTVFWYRQTMMQGLELLAYFRNRAPLDDSGMPKDRFSAEMPDATLATLKIQPSEPRDSAVYFCASGIDRGVGNQPQHFGDGTRLSIL.

This chain joins TRBV11-2 and TRBJ1-2; 8 positions agree with TRBD1. Germline loops: CDR1 SGHAT, CDR2 FQNNGV. The V segment lost 2 bases and the J segment 7 bases; nucleotides outside the gene matches: 6. This CDR3 contains 14 residues. CDR3 coding DNA: TGTGCCAGCAGCTTATCAGGGGGCAGTTTTGGCTACACCTTC. Amino acid sequence: CASSLSGGSFGYTF.

This clonotype was recorded many times. The chain carries TRBV28 and TRBJ2-1, with 14 bases aligning to TRBD2. V gave up 8 bases and J gave up 2 bases; unmatched junction bases: 8. CDR1 is MDHEN, CDR2 SYDVKM, per germline. The CDR3 is 17 amino acids. The CDR3 here is CASERTSGGLTYNEQFF. The CDR3 nucleotides read TGTGCCAGCGAAAGGACTAGCGGGGGGCTAACCTACAATGAGCAGTTCTTC.

About this clonotype itself: This may stem from a read error, because a much larger clone lies one nucleotide away. No conserved phenylalanine or tryptophan is present at the end of the CDR3, so a read error is the likely explanation. The chain links TRBV6-1 to TRBJ1-5, with D perhaps TRBD1 (5 bases). The germline V and J ends were trimmed by 5 bases and 0 bases, with 14 bases remaining between them. Germline V gene data show CDR1 as MNHNS and CDR2 as SASEGT. The CDR3 is 16 amino acids. As DNA, the CDR3 is TGTGCCAGCAGTACCCGACAGTCTTATAGCAATCAGCCCCAGCATTCT. Residues: CASSTRQSYSNQPQHS.

The sample holds many counts of this clonotype. The chain joins TRBV20-1 to TRBJ1-2; 7 nucleotides agree with TRBD1. Per germline, CDR1 DFQATT and CDR2 SNEGSKA (reference sequence). V shed 5 bases and J 9 bases; nucleotides not matched to a gene: 9. The CDR3 spans 12 residues. DNA for the CDR3: TGCAGTGCTGGGGACAGCTTCTTGAGCTACACCTTC. The encoded protein is CSAGDSFLSYTF.

This clonotype was observed many times. This chain links TRBV27 with TRBJ1-6, with 9 positions matching TRBD1. The junction had 1 base not matched to a gene; V was cut back by 6 bases and J by 7 bases. The CDR3 has 13 amino acids. Per germline, CDR1 MNHEY and CDR2 SMNVEV (reference sequence). DNA of the CDR3: TGTGCCAGCAGGGGACAGGGAAATTCACCCCTCCACTTT. Protein: CASRGQGNSPLHF.

This clonotype was observed a few times. The chain recombines TRBV6-2 or TRBV6-3 with TRBJ1-2, with D possibly being TRBD1 (5 bases). Germline V gene data show CDR1 as MNHEY and CDR2 as SVGEGT. Trimming cost V 5 bases and J 2 bases, with 12 bases left between them. The CDR3 contains 14 residues. CDR3 sequence reads: CASSPPTANYGYTF. DNA for the CDR3: TGTGCCAGCAGTCCCCCGACAGCGAACTATGGCTACACCTTC.

This clonotype was seen repeatedly, ten times or more. The V gene is TRBV3-1, the J gene TRBJ1-4, with unresolved D. Germline V CDR1 and CDR2: LGHDT, YNNKEL (reference sequence). The CDR3 contains 13 residues. Trimming took 4 bases from V and 10 from J, leaving 13 bases between them. The CDR3 reads CASSPESEGKLFF. CDR3 coding DNA: TGTGCCAGCAGCCCAGAATCGGAAGGAAAACTGTTTTTT.